The rows below give T cell receptor beta chains drawn from one sample of a study of blood T cell repertoires in COVID-19. Only in-frame clones appear in the TCRdb table, and some are missing; sequencing was by immunoSEQ multiplex PCR. Of roughly 150,000 clones in the sample, about four fifths are singletons; the top ten hold approximately 9.9%. The specimen was peripheral blood. The receptors derive from a man in his sixties with active or convalescent COVID-19. The CDR3 runs from the conserved cysteine through the conserved F or W. The D gene is left open where the match is weak. For some rows the clone size is stated as once, few or many, or as a class when expanded; others skip it.

clone_size j_call d_call v_call cdr3_nt cdr3_aa
NA TRBJ1-5 TRBD1 TRBV6-1 TGTGCCAGCAGTGAAGCGGGGAACAGGGGGAGTCAGCCCCAGCATTTT CASSEAGNRGSQPQHF
NA TRBJ1-2 TRBD1 TRBV3-1/TRBV3-2 TGTGCCAGCAGCCAACATCCGACAGGGGACTATGGCTACACCTTC CASSQHPTGDYGYTF
once TRBJ2-1 NA TRBV27 TGTGCCAGCAGCTCCCCGCTCGTGAAGGGGGGGTCCTACAATGAGCAGTTCTTC CASSSPLVKGGSYNEQFF
NA TRBJ2-3 NA TRBV6-1 TGTGCCAGCAGTGAACCCAGCGGCCAAAGGGGGGATACGCAGTATTTT CASSEPSGQRGDTQYF
NA TRBJ2-5 TRBD2 TRBV7-9 TGTGCCAGCAGCTTAGACCGCGGGGGGAGTTTGGAGACCCAGTACTTC CASSLDRGGSLETQYF
NA TRBJ1-2 TRBD1 TRBV6-6 TGTGCCAGCAGCCCAGGACAGGGACTCAACTATGGCTACACCTTC CASSPGQGLNYGYTF
NA TRBJ2-3 TRBD2 TRBV5-4 TGTGCCAGCAGCTTGAAATCGGGACTAGCGACGGATACGCAGTATTTT CASSLKSGLATDTQYF
NA TRBJ2-3 TRBD1 TRBV15 TGTGCCACCAGCGGGGACAGGGGGCGCCCAGATACGCAGTATTTT CATSGDRGRPDTQYF
NA TRBJ2-5 NA TRBV12-3/TRBV12-4 TGTGCCAGCAGTATGTTAAAAGAGACCCAGTACTTC CASSMLKETQYF
NA TRBJ2-7 TRBD1 TRBV5-1 TGCGCCAGCAGCCCCTACAGGGGTCTCACCCACGAGCAGTACTTC CASSPYRGLTHEQYF
NA TRBJ2-2 TRBD1 TRBV6-5 TGTGCCAGCAGATCGGGACAGCTGAACACCGGGGAGCTGTTTTTT CASRSGQLNTGELFF
NA TRBJ2-7 TRBD2 TRBV2 TGTGCCAGCAGTGGGGGACTAGCGGGGGGCCCCCTTGAGCAGTACTTC CASSGGLAGGPLEQYF
NA TRBJ1-1 TRBD1 TRBV6-5 TGTGCCAGCAGCCACAACAGGGACAGGAACACTGAAGCTTTCTTT CASSHNRDRNTEAFF
NA TRBJ1-1 TRBD1 TRBV25-1 TGTGCCAGCAGACAAGGACAGGGCAACACTGAAGCTTTCTTT CASRQGQGNTEAFF
NA TRBJ2-5 TRBD1 TRBV11-2 TGTGCCAGCAGCTTAAACCTTGATGGACAGGGTTCTTACTTC CASSLNLDGQGSYF
once TRBJ1-3 TRBD1 TRBV6-1 TGTGCCAGCAGTGAGGCGGGACAGCTGGGAAACACCATATATTTT CASSEAGQLGNTIYF
NA TRBJ1-4 NA TRBV5-1 TGCGCCAGCACGGCGGGGGGCTCGGATGAAAAACTGTTTTTT CASTAGGSDEKLFF
NA TRBJ1-4 TRBD1 TRBV5-1 TGCGCCAGCAGCTTGGGTCAGGGGGCAATTCAAAAACTGTTTTTT CASSLGQGAIQKLFF
NA TRBJ1-5 NA TRBV5-6 TGTGCCAGCAGCTTGGGCTCACAGGTCGGTCAGCCCCAGCATTTT CASSLGSQVGQPQHF
few TRBJ1-1 NA TRBV10-3 TGTGCCATCAGTGGGAAGGAGACCTCCGAGTCTTTCTTT CAISGKETSESFF
NA TRBJ1-2 NA TRBV6-5 TGTGCCAGCAGCGGAGAGGGCACTTGGTATGGCTACACCTTC CASSGEGTWYGYTF
NA TRBJ2-5 NA TRBV2 TGTGCCAGCAGTGAAGATCGCGGCGCTAGGGAGACCCAGTACTTC CASSEDRGARETQYF
NA TRBJ1-2 TRBD1 TRBV19 TGTGCCAGTAGTAGGGGGGACAGCAACTATGGCTACACCTTC CASSRGDSNYGYTF
NA TRBJ2-7 TRBD2 TRBV27 TGTGCCAGCAGTCCGCGGACTAGCGGGGATGGGATCTACGAGCAGTACTTC CASSPRTSGDGIYEQYF
NA TRBJ1-5 NA TRBV2 TGTGCCAGCAGTAGCTCGGAGAATAGCAATCAGCCCCAGCATTTT CASSSSENSNQPQHF
NA TRBJ1-5 NA TRBV6-5 TGTGCCAGCAGTTCAGACAGTAGCAATCAGCCCCAGCATTTT CASSSDSSNQPQHF
NA TRBJ2-5 NA TRBV5-1 TGCGCCAGCAGCTTGGCCCAGGGCAGGGAGACCCAGTACTTC CASSLAQGRETQYF
NA TRBJ1-6 TRBD1 TRBV11-2 TGTGCCAGCAGCTTATCCGGACAGGGTGATTCACCCCTCCACTTT CASSLSGQGDSPLHF
NA TRBJ1-2 TRBD1 TRBV7-9 TGTGCCAGCAGCTTAGGAGGACAGGGTTCGGGTGGCTACACCTTC CASSLGGQGSGGYTF
NA TRBJ1-1 NA TRBV3-1/TRBV3-2 TGTGCCAGCAGCCAGGAGGACAGTGCTAACACTGAAGCTTTCTTT CASSQEDSANTEAFF
hyperexpanded TRBJ1-4 NA TRBV28 TGTGCCAGCAGTGGCTGGGCACATGAAAAACTGTTTTTT CASSGWAHEKLFF
NA TRBJ2-1 TRBD2 TRBV11-3 TGTGCCAGCAGCCCCGGGACTAGCGGGAGACAGTTCTTC CASSPGTSGRQFF
once TRBJ1-5 NA TRBV24-1 TGTGCCACCAGTGATTTTTCAGATCAGCCCCAGCATTTT CATSDFSDQPQHF
NA TRBJ2-3 NA TRBV5-1 TGCGCCAGCAGCTTGGTTCCAGGGTCAGATACGCAGTATTTT CASSLVPGSDTQYF
NA TRBJ2-7 TRBD1 TRBV10-2 TGCGCCAGCACCGAGGGGACAGCCGCCTACGAGCAGTACTTC CASTEGTAAYEQYF
NA TRBJ1-3 TRBD1 TRBV3-1/TRBV3-2 TGTGCCAGCAGCCAAACTGGGACAGGGGCTGGAAACACCATATATTTT CASSQTGTGAGNTIYF
NA TRBJ1-3 TRBD1 TRBV7-6 TGTGCCAGCAGCCAAGTCATGACAGGGGCCCCGGTGGCTGGAAACACCATATATTTT CASSQVMTGAPVAGNTIYF
once TRBJ2-3 NA TRBV15 TGTGCCACCAGCAGGGGAGGTACGCAGTATTTT CATSRGGTQYF
NA TRBJ2-1 NA TRBV7-9 TGTGCCAGCGGTCACTCTGACAATGAGCAGTTCTTC CASGHSDNEQFF
NA TRBJ2-3 NA TRBV24-1 TGTGCCACCTTCCCAGAGCTAGCCAGCACAGATACGCAGTATTTT CATFPELASTDTQYF
NA TRBJ2-1 NA TRBV19 TGTGCCAGTATCGGCGGGCAGACAAGCTCCTACAATGAGCAGTTCTTC CASIGGQTSSYNEQFF
NA TRBJ1-4 TRBD1 TRBV2 TGTGCCAGCAGCCAACAGGGGCCTAATGAAAAACTGTTTTTT CASSQQGPNEKLFF
NA TRBJ2-6 NA TRBV5-6 TGTGCCAGCAGGGGCGGGATGAGCTCTGGGGCCAACGTCCTGACTTTC CASRGGMSSGANVLTF
NA TRBJ2-7 NA TRBV5-6 TGTGCCAGCAGCTTGACAGGGACCGGTTACGAGCAGTACTTC CASSLTGTGYEQYF
NA TRBJ2-5 TRBD1 TRBV29-1 TGCAGCGTCGGGACAGGGGGCGCGGAGACCCAGTACTTC CSVGTGGAETQYF
NA TRBJ1-4 NA TRBV18 TGTGCCAGCTCACCAAGGCAGGCCGGGGATAATGAAAAACTGTTTTTT CASSPRQAGDNEKLFF
NA TRBJ1-2 NA TRBV6-5 TGTGCCAGCAGTTCCGGTCCCACAGTCTATGGCTACACCTTC CASSSGPTVYGYTF
NA TRBJ2-2 TRBD1 TRBV7-9 TGTGCCAGCAGGAAGACAGGGGTCACCGGGGAGCTGTTTTTT CASRKTGVTGELFF
NA TRBJ2-2 TRBD1 TRBV7-9 TGTGCCAGCAGGCCGGGACAGGCCATGGTCGGGGAGCTGTTTTTT CASRPGQAMVGELFF
NA TRBJ2-7 NA TRBV7-2 TGTGCCAGCGCCCCCTCGGGGACCTACGAGCAGTACTTC CASAPSGTYEQYF